A single sample gave rise to the 19 T cell receptor beta chains below, sequenced in a study of human T cells and chemical hapten exposure (dated by TCRdb to about 2021). The intended sense of this specimen's time point label: healthy volunteer bleed at 6 weeks. Total RNA was extracted from unfractionated whole blood collected in Tempus Blood RNA tubes. To prepare the library, RACE was applied. Instrument on record: NextSeq 500. The public reads were run again by TCRdb, first through fastp at Q25 and then through MiXCR, and only productive beta chains were kept. Records with the same CDR3 protein are collapsed into one entry carrying the most frequent genes and DNA. The sample data list about 45,000 distinct CDR3 sequences, and around 3.6% of these were observed just once. The top ten hold about 5.6% of the sample. What was sequenced was whole blood. These receptors were collected from a human donor in good health. Some clones in this sample may be carry-over from other donors' samples.

This clonotype was observed a few times. The CDR3 sequence is CASSLFGGSNQPQHF. The CDR3, as DNA: TGTGCCAGCAGTTTATTCGGGGGTAGCAATCAGCCCCAGCATTTT. V gene TRBV12-3 or TRBV12-4 combines with J gene TRBJ1-5, with D maybe TRBD1 (5 bases). The CDR3 is made up of 15 amino acids. The V end lost 2 bases, the J end lost 0 bases, and 8 bases lay between the germline ends.

This clonotype showed up just a few times. The chain combines TRBV19 with TRBJ2-1, with D possibly matching TRBD2 (6 bases). The CDR3 is made up of 16 amino acids. From germline, CDR1 is LNHDA and CDR2 SQIVND (reference sequence). The V gene lost 5 bases and the J gene lost 0 bases, with 14 bases spanning the gap. CDR3 DNA sequence: TGTGCCAGTAGTTACAGACCCGGGGGCTCCTACAATGAGCAGTTCTTC. Its protein product is CASSYRPGGSYNEQFF.

This clonotype was counted a few times. The chain employs TRBV13 and TRBJ1-2; D is unclear. This CDR3 has 19 residues. Germline V lookup: CDR1 PRHDT, CDR2 FYEKMQ (reference sequence). The ends were cut back, 1 base at V and 2 bases at J, with 23 bases in the middle. CDR3 bases: TGTGCCAGCAGCTTAGTCGGGGAAGCACATAATGCTCGGAACTATGGCTACACCTTC. Encoded protein: CASSLVGEAHNARNYGYTF.

This clonotype was seen repeatedly, ten times or more. The rearrangement uses TRBV29-1 and TRBJ1-1; maybe TRBD1 (5 bases). V was pared by 7 bases and J by 0 bases, with 21 bases between. Germline V gives CDR1 SQVTM, CDR2 ANQGSEA. CDR3 size: 16 residues. The CDR3 DNA reads as TGCAGCGCCCAAGGCTGGCGGGGCCCCATGAACACTGAAGCTTTCTTT. Protein: CSAQGWRGPMNTEAFF.

This clonotype came up many times. The chain employs TRBV7-9 and TRBJ2-7; TRBD1 aligns across 8 bases. The junction had 3 bases not matched to a gene; V was cut back by 5 bases and J by 3 bases. The CDR3 has 13 residues. Germline V gives CDR1 SEHNR, CDR2 FQNEAQ (reference sequence). CDR3 DNA: TGTGCCAGCAGCCGACAGGGGAGCTACGAGCAGTACTTC. Residues: CASSRQGSYEQYF.

This clonotype was seen repeatedly, ten times or more. J is TRBJ2-7 and V is TRBV3-1, with TRBD1 identical over 9 bases. The CDR3 sequence is 14 residues long. The germline gives CDR1 LGHDT, CDR2 YNNKEL (reference sequence). The trim removed 4 bases at V and 6 bases at J, leaving 7 bases unmatched. This CDR3 reads CASSRPGTGSEQYF. In nucleotides, the CDR3 is TGTGCCAGCAGCCGGCCAGGGACAGGGTCCGAGCAGTACTTC.

This clonotype has more than one count but fewer than ten. V and J are TRBV5-1 and TRBJ1-2; the match to TRBD1 covers 8 bases. This CDR3 region has 15 residues. After removal of 4 bases from V and 4 bases from J, the junction contained 9 bases not matched to a gene. Germline lookup yields CDR1 SGHRS and CDR2 YFSETQ. In DNA, the CDR3 is TGCGCCAGCAGCCCGGACAGGGCGGAGAGCTATGGCTACACCTTC. Amino acid sequence: CASSPDRAESYGYTF.

This clonotype appeared many times. The chain employs TRBV27 and TRBJ2-7, with 7 bases identical to TRBD1. The CDR3 is 15 residues long. From germline, CDR1 is MNHEY and CDR2 SMNVEV (reference sequence). The V segment lost 5 bases and the J segment 0 bases; nucleotides outside the gene matches: 7. The CDR3 sequence is CASSRGQARSYEQYF. The CDR3 coding sequence is TGTGCCAGCAGTCGTGGACAGGCACGCTCCTACGAGCAGTACTTC.

In its sample, this clonotype was seen many times. The rearrangement links TRBV29-1 to TRBJ2-7, with D unclear. Trimming pared 7 bases from V and 1 base from J, leaving 8 bases between. Germline loops: CDR1 SQVTM, CDR2 ANQGSEA. This CDR3 is 11 amino acids long. Written as DNA, the CDR3 is TGCAGCGCCAGGCTATCCTACGAGCAGTACTTC. Protein sequence: CSARLSYEQYF.

Ten or more counts support this clonotype. This chain uses TRBV12-3 or TRBV12-4 with TRBJ1-1; tentative D call: TRBD1 (6 bases). V was clipped by 5 bases and J by 7 bases, with 14 bases between them. The length of the CDR3 is 13 residues. CDR3 coding DNA: TGTGCCAGCAGTCCCAGACAGGCCGGTGAAGCTTTCTTT. Its protein product is CASSPRQAGEAFF.

This clonotype occurred many times. The chain recombines TRBV2 with TRBJ2-7; D not resolved. The germline CDR1 and CDR2 sequences are SNHLY and FYNNEI. The CDR3 is 12 amino acids. The V end was cut by 7 bases, the J end by 5 bases, with 12 bases between. The CDR3 loop reads CASTVHPHEQYF. CDR3 DNA: TGTGCCAGCACGGTCCATCCTCACGAGCAGTACTTC.

At least ten counts were recorded for this clonotype. The chain has TRBV4-2 and TRBJ2-7, with TRBD2 as a possible D gene (6 bases). From germline, CDR1 is LGHNA and CDR2 YNFKEQ. CDR3 size: 13 residues. The ends were cut back, 4 bases at V and 6 bases at J, with 13 bases in the middle. CDR3 bases: TGTGCCAGCAGCCTGGTACTAGCCGGCGAGCAGTACTTC. Translating gives CASSLVLAGEQYF.

This clonotype was picked up many times. The chain links TRBV2 to TRBJ2-2; D unresolved. Trimming cost V 4 bases and J 3 bases, with 15 bases left between them. CDR3 length equals 16 residues. Germline CDR1 and CDR2: SNHLY and FYNNEI. CDR3 nucleotide sequence: TGTGCCAGCAGTGGTTCTTCTTTTCCCTACACCGGGGAGCTGTTTTTT. It encodes CASSGSSFPYTGELFF. Filled out from reference TRBV2 and TRBJ2-2, the complete variable domain reads EPEVTQTPSHQVTQMGQEVILRCVPISNHLYFYWYRQILGQKVEFLVSFYNNEISEKSEIFDDQFSVERPDGSNFTLKIRSTKLEDSAMYFCASSGSSFPYTGELFFGEGSRLTVL.

This clonotype was recorded many times. The chain carries TRBV11-2 and TRBJ2-1; D remains ambiguous. Germline CDR1 SGHAT, CDR2 FQNNGV. Between the trimmed V and J ends, which lost 2 bases and 3 bases, there was a span of 8 bases. The CDR3 is 14 amino acids. The CDR3 nucleotides read TGTGCCAGCAGCTTATTTGGTAGCTACAATGAGCAGTTCTTC. It yields the protein CASSLFGSYNEQFF. The variable domain in full, with the rest retrieved from reference TRBV11-2 and TRBJ2-1, is EAGVAQSPRYKIIEKRQSVAFWCNPISGHATLYWYQQILGQGPKLLIQFQNNGVVDDSQLPKDRFSAERLKGVDSTLKIQPAKLEDSAVYLCASSLFGSYNEQFFGPGTRLTVL.

This clonotype was detected ten times or more. V usage is TRBV11-2 and J usage is TRBJ1-3; a possible D gene is TRBD1 (5 bases). CDR1 and CDR2 (germline): SGHAT, FQNNGV. V was trimmed by 2 bases and J by 2 bases, leaving 10 bases between them. The CDR3 length is 15 residues. CDR3 DNA: TGTGCCAGCAGCTTAAGCAGGGCACCTGGAAACACCATATATTTT. Protein: CASSLSRAPGNTIYF.

This clonotype has ten or more counts. The gene calls are TRBV19 and TRBJ1-5, with D unclear. Germline CDR1 is LNHDA and CDR2 is SQIVND (reference sequence). Trimming took off 7 bases at V and 1 base at J, with 11 bases between the two ends. The CDR3 has 14 residues. CDR3 sequence (DNA): TGTGCCAGTAATGAGGGCGCGAGCAATCAGCCCCAGCATTTT. This codes for CASNEGASNQPQHF.

This clonotype has a count of ten or more. The chain has TRBV9 and TRBJ2-1; 7 bases align to TRBD2. V shed 3 bases, J shed 4 bases, and the junction held 4 bases outside the gene matches. Germline V lookup: CDR1 SGDLS, CDR2 YYNGEE. The CDR3 loop spans 14 amino acids. CDR3 in DNA: TGTGCCAGCAGCGCCGGGACTACATACAATGAGCAGTTCTTC. It yields the protein CASSAGTTYNEQFF. The complete variable domain, with remaining parts taken from reference TRBV9 and TRBJ2-1, reads DSGVTQTPKHLITATGQRVTLRCSPRSGDLSVYWYQQSLDQGLQFLIQYYNGEERAKGNILERFSAQQFPDLHSELNLSSLELGDSALYFCASSAGTTYNEQFFGPGTRLTVL.

This clonotype was recorded many times. This sequence joins TRBV5-1 and TRBJ2-5; D possibly corresponds to TRBD2 (7 bases). This CDR3 is built from 15 residues. Germline V lookup: CDR1 SGHRS, CDR2 YFSETQ. The V gene lost 4 bases and the J gene lost 0 bases, with 13 bases spanning the gap. The CDR3 DNA reads TGCGCCAGCAGCGGAGGGGGGGCTTACCAAGAGACCCAGTACTTC. Its protein is CASSGGGAYQETQYF.

This chain links TRBV29-1 with TRBJ2-7; D might be TRBD1 (5 bases). Trimming left V 3 bases short and J 3 bases short, with 9 bases between. CDR1 and CDR2 from the germline V gene are SQVTM and ANQGSEA. The CDR3 runs to 12 residues. CDR3 sequence (DNA): TGCAGCGTTGACTGGGGCAGCTACGAGCAGTACTTC. Protein product: CSVDWGSYEQYF.